Each of the 23 T cell receptor beta chains below was sequenced from the same sample in a study of cytomegalovirus exposure and HLA in healthy donors. It was with 60 Vbeta and 13 Jbeta primers that the PCR ran. Sequenced by immunoSEQ multiplex PCR; TCRdb stores in-frame clones only, minus some. Among approximately 140,000 clones, about 64% were seen once, and the ten largest hold approximately 7%. Sequenced sample: PBMCs. The receptor source for this set is a woman aged 60-75 years in good health and CMV-seropositive.

This clone was seen only a few times. The rearrangement joins TRBV19 to TRBJ2-7, with 9 bases that match TRBD1. The germline V gene has CDR1 LNHDA and CDR2 SQIVND (reference sequence). J was trimmed by 0 bases and V by 10 bases; bases with no gene match: 10. CDR3 size: 15 residues. This CDR3 is CANRDRAGSSYEQYF. The CDR3 DNA reads as TGTGCCAACCGGGACAGGGCTGGAAGCTCCTACGAGCAGTACTTC.

The chain is built from TRBV27 and TRBJ2-1, with 9 bases identical to TRBD1. CDR3 length: 16 residues. The germline CDR1 and CDR2 sequences are MNHEY and SMNVEV (reference sequence). V lost 7 bases and J lost 3; bases outside the gene matches: 10. The CDR3 nucleotides read TGTGCCAGCATCCCAAGGGACAGGGCGAGCTACAATGAGCAGTTCTTC. Translating it yields CASIPRDRASYNEQFF.

V usage is TRBV7-2 and J usage is TRBJ2-7; 8 positions agree with TRBD1. The CDR3 is 15 amino acids. Germline values: CDR1 SGHTA, CDR2 FQGNSA. The V segment lost 1 base and the J segment 3 bases; nucleotides outside the gene matches: 5. CDR3 bases: TGTGCCAGCAGCTTAGTGGCAGGGGGCCTCTACGAGCAGTACTTC. Encoded protein: CASSLVAGGLYEQYF. Complete variable domain (other parts from reference TRBV7-2 and TRBJ2-7): GAGVSQSPSNKVTEKGKDVELRCDPISGHTALYWYRQSLGQGLEFLIYFQGNSAPDKSGLPSDRFSAERTGGSVSTLTIQRTQQEDSAVYLCASSLVAGGLYEQYFGPGTRLTVT.

The chain uses TRBV12-2 and TRBJ2-7; TRBD2 reflects the table's D call only, with no check against the DNA. TRBV12-2 is tagged as a pseudogene. This CDR3 has 15 residues. The CDR3 DNA reads as TGTGCAAGTCGCGCACGTCCGAGCGCGACCTACGAGCAGTACTTC. Residues: CASRARPSATYEQYF.

This chain joins TRBV30 and TRBJ2-3; 7 bases are a match to TRBD1. The V gene's germline CDR1 is GTSNPN and CDR2 SVGIG (reference sequence). Trimming cost V 2 bases and J 6 bases; bases outside gene matches: 8. The CDR3 runs 14 residues. CDR3 in amino acids: CAWSPGGFIDTQYF. The CDR3 nucleotides are TGTGCCTGGAGTCCAGGGGGATTTATCGATACGCAGTATTTT.

The rearrangement joins TRBV4-3 to TRBJ2-7; 9 nucleotides agree with TRBD1. V was clipped by 2 bases and J by 3 bases; unmatched bases: 2. The CDR3 is 14 amino acids. CDR1 is LGHNA and CDR2 is YSLEER in the germline V gene. CDR3 in amino acids: CASSQNRGLYEQYF. CDR3 nucleotides: TGCGCCAGCAGCCAAAACAGGGGGCTCTACGAGCAGTACTTC.

The chain has TRBV4-3 and TRBJ2-3; the match to TRBD2 covers 12 bases. The ends lost 1 base at V and 0 bases at J; junction bases unmatched: 17. The V gene's germline CDR1 is LGHNA and CDR2 YSLEER. CDR3 length: 22 residues. This chain's CDR3 is CASSQAISTSGSRTFSTDTQYF. The CDR3 DNA reads as TGCGCCAGCAGCCAAGCTATATCGACTAGCGGGAGTCGGACCTTTAGCACAGATACGCAGTATTTT.

The CDR3 protein is CASSLWAREGDKNIQYF. In DNA, the CDR3 is TGTGCCAGCAGTTTGTGGGCGCGGGAGGGGGACAAAAACATTCAGTACTTC. The gene calls are TRBV28 and TRBJ2-4; 9 nucleotides line up with TRBD2. Trimming cost V 3 bases and J 3 bases; bases outside gene matches: 9. The germline CDR1 and CDR2 sequences are MDHEN and SYDVKM. The CDR3 totals 17 residues.

The V gene is TRBV7-9, the J gene TRBJ2-5, with 8 bases identical to TRBD1. Germline-derived CDR1 and CDR2 are SEHNR and FQNEAQ (reference sequence). This CDR3 contains 15 residues. V shed 5 bases and J 5 bases; nucleotides not matched to a gene: 10. The CDR3 bases are TGTGCCAGCAGCCCGAAGGGACAGGCCGCGGAGACCCAGTACTTC. It specifies CASSPKGQAAETQYF.

The chain is built from TRBV9 and TRBJ1-1; D is possibly TRBD1 (5 bases). V was cut by 2 bases and J by 1 base, with 15 bases left in between. CDR1 and CDR2 from the germline V gene are SGDLS and YYNGEE. There are 16 residues in the CDR3. The CDR3 DNA reads as TGTGCCAGCAGCGTCGGAGTTGTGGGGCGGAACACTGAAGCTTTCTTT. It encodes CASSVGVVGRNTEAFF. The whole variable domain, filled in from reference TRBV9 and TRBJ1-1, reads DSGVTQTPKHLITATGQRVTLRCSPRSGDLSVYWYQQSLDQGLQFLIQYYNGEERAKGNILERFSAQQFPDLHSELNLSSLELGDSALYFCASSVGVVGRNTEAFFGQGTRLTVV.

The chain couples TRBV18 to TRBJ2-5, with TRBD2 matching over 9 bases. The J call may be incorrect, as the DNA end agrees better with TRBJ2-7. This CDR3 region has 15 residues. Germline-derived CDR1 and CDR2 are KGHSH and LQKENI. In DNA, the CDR3 is TGTGCCAGCTCACCTGAGGCGGGAGGGAGCTACGAGCAGTACTTC. Protein product: CASSPEAGGSYEQYF.

This clone appeared a few times. V usage is TRBV7-9 and J usage is TRBJ1-1; a possible D gene is TRBD1 (5 bases). Trimming took 2 bases from V and 2 from J, leaving 9 bases between them. CDR1 SEHNR and CDR2 FQNEAQ come from the germline V gene (reference sequence). The CDR3 contains 14 residues. CDR3 protein: CASSLRGENTEAFF. The CDR3 DNA reads TGTGCCAGCAGCTTACGGGGGGAAAACACTGAAGCTTTCTTT.

This rearrangement joins TRBV2 to TRBJ2-2; weak D call: TRBD2 (6 bases). CDR1 and CDR2 from the germline V gene are SNHLY and FYNNEI. The V end lost 7 bases, the J end lost 1 base, and 10 bases lay between the germline ends. The CDR3 length is 14 residues. Here the CDR3 reads CASNPGLNTGELFF. The CDR3 DNA is TGTGCCAGCAATCCGGGACTGAACACCGGGGAGCTGTTTTTT.

The rearrangement uses TRBV6-6 and TRBJ2-1, with D uncertain. Germline V gene lookup returns CDR1 MNHNY and CDR2 SVGAGI (reference sequence). The CDR3 is 13 residues long. Trimming took 5 bases from V and 3 from J, leaving 8 bases between them. In DNA, the CDR3 is TGTGCCAGCAGTCCTGTGTACTACAATGAGCAGTTCTTC. Its protein is CASSPVYYNEQFF.

The chain uses TRBV28 and TRBJ1-5; TRBD1 matches at 9 bases. The germline CDR1 and CDR2 sequences are MDHEN and SYDVKM. The CDR3 extends over 15 amino acids. Trimming cost V 2 bases and J 6 bases; bases outside gene matches: 5. The CDR3 DNA sequence: TGTGCCAGCAGTTTAAGACAGGGGGAATCTCAGCCCCAGCATTTT. Its protein is CASSLRQGESQPQHF.

In this sample, this clone turned up a few times. CDR3 region: CASSLEGGGGNYGYTF. The CDR3 bases are TGTGCCAGCAGCTTAGAGGGGGGCGGGGGCAACTATGGCTACACCTTC. The gene calls are TRBV7-6 and TRBJ1-2; possibly TRBD1 for D (6 bases). Looked up from germline, CDR1 is SGHVS and CDR2 is FNYEAQ. The CDR3 extends over 16 amino acids. Trimming left V 1 base short and J 2 bases short, with 14 bases between.

This clone was observed a few times. This chain connects TRBV4-3 to TRBJ2-2; D ambiguous. V shed 4 bases and J shed 0 bases, with 18 bases lying between them. Germline V gene sequence: CDR1 LGHNA, CDR2 YSLEER. This CDR3 region has 18 residues. The CDR3 here is CASSPQLYESSNTGELFF. For the CDR3, the DNA is TGCGCCAGCAGCCCTCAACTTTATGAGTCTTCGAACACCGGGGAGCTGTTTTTT.

The chain joins TRBV6-5 to TRBJ2-7; 7 nucleotides line up with TRBD1. Germline V gives CDR1 MNHEY, CDR2 SVGAGI. The CDR3 covers 15 residues. V dropped 6 bases and J dropped 4; count of bases not matched to a gene: 12. The CDR3 sequence is CASSTEAAGGYEQYF. In DNA, the CDR3 is TGTGCCAGCAGCACGGAGGCGGCAGGGGGATACGAGCAGTACTTC.

The chain joins TRBV11-2 to TRBJ2-7; TRBD2 is a possible D gene (5 bases). Germline V CDR1 and CDR2: SGHAT, FQNNGV. Trimming shortened V by 5 bases and J by 5 bases, and 10 bases separated the two germline ends. This CDR3 contains 12 residues. CDR3 nucleotide sequence: TGTGCCAGCAGCCTGGGTAGCGACGAGCAGTACTTC. Its translation: CASSLGSDEQYF. The full variable domain, in which reference TRBV11-2 and TRBJ2-7 provide the parts outside the CDR3, is EAGVAQSPRYKIIEKRQSVAFWCNPISGHATLYWYQQILGQGPKLLIQFQNNGVVDDSQLPKDRFSAERLKGVDSTLKIQPAKLEDSAVYLCASSLGSDEQYFGPGTRLTVT.

The CDR3 reads CSVAKGTGGNTEAFF. The DNA for the CDR3 is TGCAGCGTCGCCAAAGGGACAGGGGGGAACACTGAAGCTTTCTTT. V gene TRBV29-1 combines with J gene TRBJ1-1; 11 nucleotides line up with TRBD1. CDR1 and CDR2 from the germline V gene are SQVTM and ANQGSEA. J was trimmed by 1 base and V by 6 bases; bases with no gene match: 7. CDR3 size: 15 residues.

The chain recombines TRBV9 with TRBJ1-3, with D uncertain. The CDR3 covers 15 residues. V was pared by 4 bases and J by 3 bases, with 14 bases between. Germline values: CDR1 SGDLS, CDR2 YYNGEE. DNA of the CDR3: TGTGCCAGCAGCCCGGGAATTTTGGGTGGAAACACCATATATTTT. Translating gives CASSPGILGGNTIYF.

The chain uses TRBV5-4 and TRBJ2-5; 8 bases are shared with TRBD2. The CDR3 runs 15 residues. Germline V CDR1 and CDR2: SGHNT, YYREEE (reference sequence). The V segment lost 2 bases and the J segment 1 base; nucleotides outside the gene matches: 4. Here the CDR3 reads CASSFPAGGQETQYF. The CDR3 DNA is TGTGCCAGCAGCTTCCCCGCGGGGGGCCAAGAGACCCAGTACTTC.

This chain links TRBV30 with TRBJ2-1, with D perhaps matching TRBD2 (6 bases). V lost 3 bases, J lost 10 bases, and 13 bases lay in between. From germline, CDR1 is GTSNPN and CDR2 SVGIG (reference sequence). This CDR3 is 12 amino acids long. As DNA, the CDR3 is TGTGCCTGGAGGGGTTGGGAGGCGGAGCAGTTCTTC. It is translated as CAWRGWEAEQFF.